This T cell receptor beta chain originates from a study of T cell changes during pregnancy in multiple sclerosis (dated by TCRdb to the late 2010s). About the investigation overall: In women with multiple sclerosis, the researchers looked at how the T cell repertoire shifted as pregnancy progressed.

To prepare the library, the immunoSEQ multiplex PCR assay was applied. TCRdb carries this immuneACCESS record with in-frame sequences only. Its versions omit some clonotypes, under half of them owing to an unresolved V gene in the studies checked, with the rest unexplained. The sample has around 60,000 clones on record, approximately 96% of them singletons. The ten largest clonotypes hold roughly 2.5% of the sample. The CDR3 sequence holds 14 residues, the cysteine and phenylalanine included. Only the CDR3 DNA stays, 42 bases, in frame from base 1. Trimming takes 9 bases off V and 0 bases off J; junction bases not matched to a gene: 7. The germline V gene sets CDR1 to SGDLS and CDR2 to YYNGEE. Comment on this clone: There is no known antigen for this receptor. Nothing much larger sits one base from this clone, and base qualities are not available.

The receptor chain draws on TRBV9 and TRBJ2-3; a stretch of 7 junction bases matches TRBD2. The clonotype comes from a female donor with multiple sclerosis, enrolled in a pregnancy study. Sequenced here: CD8+ T cells from peripheral blood mononuclear cells, sampled after pregnancy. The DNA sequence reads TGTGCCACCAGGCGCGGGAGTAGCACAGATACGCAGTATTTT. Protein translation: CATRRGSSTDTQYF.